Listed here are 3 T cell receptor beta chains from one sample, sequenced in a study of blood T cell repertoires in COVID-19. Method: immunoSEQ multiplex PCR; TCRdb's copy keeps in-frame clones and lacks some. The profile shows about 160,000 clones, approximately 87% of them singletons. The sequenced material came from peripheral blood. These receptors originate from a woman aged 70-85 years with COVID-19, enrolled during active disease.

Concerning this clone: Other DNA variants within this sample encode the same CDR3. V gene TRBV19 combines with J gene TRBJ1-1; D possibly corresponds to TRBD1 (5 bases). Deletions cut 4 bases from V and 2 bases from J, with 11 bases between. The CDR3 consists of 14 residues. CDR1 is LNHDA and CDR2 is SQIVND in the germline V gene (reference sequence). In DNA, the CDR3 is TGTGCCAGTAGTACAGGACAAGGAAACACTGAAGCTTTCTTT. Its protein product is CASSTGQGNTEAFF.

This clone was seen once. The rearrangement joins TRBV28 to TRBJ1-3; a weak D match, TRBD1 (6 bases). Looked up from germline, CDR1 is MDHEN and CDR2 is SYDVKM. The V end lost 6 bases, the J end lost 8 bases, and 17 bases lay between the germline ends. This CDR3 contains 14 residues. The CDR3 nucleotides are TGTGCCAGCAGACCGGGACAAGGTGCTCACACCATATATTTT. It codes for CASRPGQGAHTIYF.

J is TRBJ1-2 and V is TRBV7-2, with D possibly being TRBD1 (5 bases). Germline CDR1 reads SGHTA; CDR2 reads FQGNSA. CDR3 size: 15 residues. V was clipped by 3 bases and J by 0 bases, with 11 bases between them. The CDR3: CASSFRTTSNYGYTF. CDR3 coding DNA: TGTGCCAGCAGCTTTAGGACAACCTCTAACTATGGCTACACCTTC.